A selection of T cell receptor beta chains follows, all from one sample in a study of T cells in localized non-small cell lung cancer. Only in-frame clones appear in the TCRdb table, and some are missing; sequencing was by immunoSEQ multiplex PCR. The repertoire holds about 26,000 clones, with 70% to 90% as singletons. The sample here was peripheral blood, taken before any cancer treatment. The source of these receptors is a female donor of 60 years or more with stage II squamous cell lung carcinoma. CDR3s include the opening cysteine and the closing phenylalanine or tryptophan. The D gene is left open where the match is weak. Size is stated for part of the rows, as once, few or many counts, or as a class when the clone is expanded.

D | size | J | V | CDR3 | DNA
. | . | TRBJ2-1 | TRBV6-5 | CASGLGLGSYNEQFF | TGTGCCAGCGGCCTGGGTTTGGGGTCCTACAATGAGCAGTTCTTC
. | . | TRBJ2-3 | TRBV5-4 | CASSLSGDTDTQYF | TGTGCCAGCAGCTTGTCGGGAGACACAGATACGCAGTATTTT
. | . | TRBJ2-1 | TRBV6-5 | CASSPNPYNEQFF | TGTGCCAGCAGCCCCAACCCCTACAATGAGCAGTTCTTC
. | . | TRBJ1-4 | TRBV28 | CASSSGAGRGEEKLFF | TGTGCCAGCAGTTCGGGGGCTGGTAGGGGCGAAGAAAAACTGTTTTTT
. | few | TRBJ1-6 | TRBV6-6 | CASSLYKGLNSPLHF | TGTGCCAGCAGTTTATATAAGGGACTGAATTCACCCCTCCACTTT
. | . | TRBJ2-2 | TRBV6-6 | CASSYGATGNTGELFF | TGTGCCAGCAGTTACGGGGCGACAGGTAACACCGGGGAGCTGTTTTTT
. | . | TRBJ1-1 | TRBV5-1 | CASSSQGTGEFTEAFF | TGCGCCAGCAGCTCCCAGGGGACGGGAGAATTCACTGAAGCTTTCTTT
. | . | TRBJ1-2 | TRBV7-2 | CASTPGDIVYGYTF | TGTGCCAGCACCCCGGGGGATATTGTCTATGGCTACACCTTC
TRBD1 | . | TRBJ1-1 | TRBV5-1 | CASSLGDSLGTEAFF | TGCGCCAGCAGCTTGGGGGACAGCTTGGGCACTGAAGCTTTCTTT
. | . | TRBJ1-5 | TRBV30 | CAWSVAGDGSNQPQHF | TGTGCCTGGAGTGTAGCCGGGGATGGCAGCAATCAGCCCCAGCATTTT
. | . | TRBJ2-1 | TRBV7-2 | CASSYRQSNEQFF | TGTGCCAGCAGCTACCGACAATCCAATGAGCAGTTCTTC
TRBD2 | . | TRBJ2-5 | TRBV29-1 | CSVEDPGLAGEPETQYF | TGCAGCGTTGAAGACCCGGGACTAGCGGGAGAACCGGAGACCCAGTACTTC
. | . | TRBJ2-5 | TRBV14 | CASSQVWPGTETQYF | TGTGCCAGCAGCCAAGTTTGGCCGGGGACAGAGACCCAGTACTTC
. | . | TRBJ2-7 | TRBV6-1 | CASSEAGGRLYEQYF | TGTGCCAGCAGCGAAGCTGGGGGGCGACTCTACGAGCAGTACTTC
. | . | TRBJ2-1 | TRBV5-1 | CASSLGAFWTESSYNEQFF | TGCGCCAGCAGCTTGGGGGCTTTTTGGACGGAGAGCTCCTACAATGAGCAGTTCTTC
. | . | TRBJ1-5 | TRBV28 | CASSLGIQAYSNQPQHF | TGTGCCAGCAGCTTAGGGATACAAGCGTATAGCAATCAGCCCCAGCATTTT
. | . | TRBJ1-3 | TRBV14 | CASSQDFGLGNTIYF | TGTGCCAGCAGCCAAGATTTCGGGTTAGGAAACACCATATATTTT
. | . | TRBJ2-3 | TRBV11-2 | CASSLRPADTQYF | TGTGCCAGCAGCTTACGGCCGGCAGATACGCAGTATTTT
. | . | TRBJ2-7 | TRBV27 | CASRQTQGSTYEQYF | TGTGCCAGCAGACAGACCCAGGGGTCTACCTACGAGCAGTACTTC
TRBD2 | . | TRBJ2-5 | TRBV2 | CAGSGASGNQETQYF | TGTGCCGGCAGTGGGGCTAGCGGCAACCAAGAGACCCAGTACTTC
. | once | TRBJ1-6 | TRBV7-2 | CASSLSTNSPLHF | TGTGCCAGCAGCTTATCGACTAATTCACCCCTCCACTTT
. | . | TRBJ1-4 | TRBV18 | CASSRGRNEKLFF | TGTGCCAGCTCACGAGGGAGGAATGAAAAACTGTTTTTT
TRBD2 | . | TRBJ2-3 | TRBV27 | CASSHGLALSSTDTQYF | TGTGCCAGCAGCCACGGACTAGCTTTATCTAGCACAGATACGCAGTATTTT
TRBD2 | . | TRBJ2-3 | TRBV7-8 | CASSSGLAGRRTDTQYF | TGTGCCAGCAGCTCCGGACTAGCGGGGAGACGCACAGATACGCAGTATTTT
. | few | TRBJ2-1 | TRBV11-2 | CASSKPSYNEQFF | TGTGCCAGCAGCAAGCCTTCCTACAATGAGCAGTTCTTC
. | . | TRBJ1-4 | TRBV6-5 | CASRVNRDNEKLFF | TGTGCCAGCAGAGTTAACAGAGATAATGAAAAACTGTTTTTT
. | . | TRBJ2-7 | TRBV5-6 | CASSRGTDYEQYF | TGTGCCAGCAGCCGGGGGACAGACTACGAGCAGTACTTC
TRBD1 | . | TRBJ1-2 | TRBV27 | CASSSRQGYGYTF | TGTGCCAGCAGTTCCCGACAGGGTTACGGCTACACCTTC
TRBD1 | . | TRBJ2-4 | TRBV19 | CASRQGYDIQYF | TGTGCCAGCCGACAGGGTTACGACATTCAGTACTTC
. | . | TRBJ1-2 | TRBV5-1 | CASSPEGGPDYGYTF | TGCGCCAGCAGCCCCGAGGGGGGTCCGGACTATGGCTACACCTTC
. | . | TRBJ1-1 | TRBV6-5 | CASSYQVGTEAFF | TGTGCCAGCAGTTATCAAGTGGGCACTGAAGCTTTCTTT
. | . | TRBJ2-1 | TRBV6-4 | CASSDQEHNEQFF | TGTGCCAGCAGTGATCAGGAGCACAATGAGCAGTTCTTC
. | . | TRBJ2-3 | TRBV5-1 | CASSWGGGQADTQYF | TGCGCCAGCAGTTGGGGAGGGGGTCAAGCAGATACGCAGTATTTT
. | . | TRBJ2-2 | TRBV7-3 | CASSSYTGRNTGELFF | TGTGCCAGCAGCTCTTACACGGGTAGGAACACCGGGGAGCTGTTTTTT
TRBD1 | . | TRBJ1-1 | TRBV6-5 | CASSQGAKAFF | TGTGCCAGCAGTCAGGGGGCTAAAGCTTTCTTT
. | . | TRBJ2-3 | TRBV4-3 | CASSQDRGSTDTQYF | TGCGCCAGCAGCCAAGATCGGGGTAGCACAGATACGCAGTATTTT
. | . | TRBJ2-6 | TRBV7-8 | CASSLRDWNSGANVLTF | TGTGCCAGCAGCTTAAGGGACTGGAACTCTGGGGCCAACGTCCTGACTTTC
. | once | TRBJ1-4 | TRBV7-2 | CASSLRVGQRSKEKLFF | TGTGCCAGCAGCTTACGGGTAGGGCAGCGCTCTAAAGAAAAACTGTTTTTT
. | . | TRBJ2-2 | TRBV2 | CASSALTGANTGELFF | TGTGCCAGCAGTGCTCTGACAGGAGCGAACACCGGGGAGCTGTTTTTT
TRBD1 | . | TRBJ2-7 | TRBV7-6 | CASSLGGGYYF | TGTGCCAGCAGCTTAGGAGGGGGCTACTACTTC
TRBD2 | . | TRBJ2-7 | TRBV7-8 | CASRWTSGEQYF | TGTGCCAGCAGATGGACTAGCGGCGAGCAGTACTTC
TRBD2 | . | TRBJ2-3 | TRBV5-1 | CASSLSSGSTPDTQYF | TGCGCCAGCAGCTTATCTAGCGGGAGTACCCCAGATACGCAGTATTTT
TRBD1 | . | TRBJ2-2 | TRBV28 | CASSLPGQGEGELFF | TGTGCCAGCAGTTTACCCGGACAGGGAGAGGGGGAGCTGTTTTTT
. | . | TRBJ1-3 | TRBV7-2 | CASSPGNTIYF | TGTGCCAGCAGCCCTGGAAACACCATATATTTT
. | . | TRBJ1-1 | TRBV19 | CASKISRAEAFF | TGTGCCAGTAAAATTTCGAGGGCTGAAGCTTTCTTT
. | . | TRBJ2-6 | TRBV10-3 | CAISLPGCIQSRANVLTF | TGTGCCATCAGTCTCCCCGGCTGTATACAAAGTCGGGCCAACGTCCTGACTTTC
. | . | TRBJ1-5 | TRBV19 | CASSPPDFNQPQHF | TGTGCCAGTAGTCCCCCGGACTTCAATCAGCCCCAGCATTTT
. | . | TRBJ1-4 | TRBV2 | CASSGGAGNEKLFF | TGTGCCAGCAGTGGTGGCGCGGGTAATGAAAAACTGTTTTTT
. | . | TRBJ2-3 | TRBV6-1 | CASSEKRGRVGTDTQYF | TGTGCCAGCAGTGAAAAAAGGGGCAGGGTGGGAACAGATACGCAGTATTTT
. | . | TRBJ2-5 | TRBV10-3 | CAISEYQEETQYF | TGTGCCATCAGTGAGTATCAGGAAGAGACCCAGTACTTC
TRBD2 | . | TRBJ2-3 | TRBV7-2 | CASIRELADPTQYF | TGTGCCAGCATCCGAGAACTAGCGGACCCAACGCAGTATTTT
. | . | TRBJ2-1 | TRBV5-6 | CASSSPRDSLGNEQFF | TGTGCCAGCAGCTCTCCCAGGGACTCACTAGGGAATGAGCAGTTCTTC
. | . | TRBJ1-2 | TRBV6-5 | CASSYGIEGHYGYTF | TGTGCCAGCAGTTACGGAATTGAGGGACACTATGGCTACACCTTC
TRBD2 | . | TRBJ2-3 | TRBV7-9 | CASSLMGLAPDTQYF | TGTGCCAGCAGCTTAATGGGACTAGCCCCAGATACGCAGTATTTT
. | . | TRBJ2-1 | TRBV2 | CASSESLALNEQFF | TGTGCCAGCAGTGAAAGCCTAGCACTTAATGAGCAGTTCTTC
. | few | TRBJ1-5 | TRBV30 | CAWSGFSGPQHF | TGTGCCTGGAGTGGATTCTCGGGGCCCCAGCATTTT
. | . | TRBJ2-7 | TRBV5-1 | CASSLKETRYF | TGCGCCAGCAGCTTAAAAGAGACGCGGTACTTC